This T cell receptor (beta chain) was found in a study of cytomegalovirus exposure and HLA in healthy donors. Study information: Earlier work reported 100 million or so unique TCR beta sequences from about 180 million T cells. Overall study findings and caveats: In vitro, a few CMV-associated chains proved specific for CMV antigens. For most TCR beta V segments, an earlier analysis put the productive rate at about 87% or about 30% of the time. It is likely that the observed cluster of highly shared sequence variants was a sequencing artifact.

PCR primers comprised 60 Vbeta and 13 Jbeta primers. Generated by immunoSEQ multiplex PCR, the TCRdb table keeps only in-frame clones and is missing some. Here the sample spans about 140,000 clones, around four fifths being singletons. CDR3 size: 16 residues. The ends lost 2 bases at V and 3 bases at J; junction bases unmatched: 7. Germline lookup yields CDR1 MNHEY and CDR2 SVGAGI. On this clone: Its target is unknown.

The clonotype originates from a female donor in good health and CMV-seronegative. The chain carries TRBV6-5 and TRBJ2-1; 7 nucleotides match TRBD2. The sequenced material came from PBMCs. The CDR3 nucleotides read TGTGCCAGCAGTTACGAGCGGGGATACCTCTACAATGAGCAGTTCTTC. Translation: CASSYERGYLYNEQFF.